Presented here are 18 T cell receptor beta chains from one specimen sequenced in a study of T cells after yellow fever vaccination. TCRdb reanalysed the 5' RACE reads using MiXCR and keeps one entry per CDR3 protein. The repertoire holds some 110,000 distinct CDR3 sequences, with around 6.7% as singletons. Sequenced material: CD4+ T cells sorted from PBMCs, taken approximately 47 days after the first yellow fever vaccination. Receptors were obtained from a man aged 18 to 30 who received the YFV17D yellow fever vaccine.

The rearrangement joins TRBV5-6 to TRBJ2-7; D is unclear. This CDR3 region has 17 residues. Looked up from germline, CDR1 is SGHDT and CDR2 is YYEEEE. Trimming removed 8 bases at V and 0 bases at J, with 24 bases between. The CDR3 region is CARGPGQPGRVSYEQYV. The CDR3 coding sequence is TGTGCCAGGGGCCCCGGCCAACCCGGGCGCGTCTCCTACGAGCAGTACGTC.

This clonotype was found many times. The V call is TRBV19, the J call TRBJ2-3, with D possibly being TRBD2 (5 bases). V lost 10 bases to trimming and J lost 6 bases, with 17 bases between them. CDR3 size: 13 residues. Germline V gives CDR1 LNHDA, CDR2 SQIVND (reference sequence). The CDR3 is CATRERASDTQYF. In DNA, the CDR3 is TGTGCCACCCGCGAGAGGGCTAGCGATACGCAGTATTTT.

In this sample, this clonotype turned up many times. The V gene is TRBV19, the J gene TRBJ2-1, with 9 bases aligning to TRBD2. J gave up 8 bases and V 3 bases, and 11 bases lay outside the gene matches. The CDR3 is 16 residues long. Looked up from germline, CDR1 is LNHDA and CDR2 is SQIVND (reference sequence). The CDR3 reads CASSIGVGGGADEQFF. For the CDR3, the DNA is TGTGCCAGTAGTATCGGTGTGGGCGGGGGGGCAGATGAGCAGTTCTTC.

This clonotype was picked up many times. J is TRBJ1-5 and V is TRBV12-3 or TRBV12-4; D call uncertain. CDR3 size: 15 residues. Trimming cost V 3 bases and J 2 bases, with 11 bases left between them. The CDR3 coding sequence is TGTGCCAGCAGTTTGTCGGGGTCGGGCAATCAGCCCCAGCATTTT. Translating it yields CASSLSGSGNQPQHF.

This clonotype was recorded many times. The V call is TRBV7-2, the J call TRBJ1-2; TRBD1 might be the D (6 bases). The CDR3 length is 13 residues. V shed 3 bases and J shed 8 bases, with 13 bases lying between them. Germline V gene data show CDR1 as SGHTA and CDR2 as FQGNSA. Here the CDR3 DNA reads TGTGCCAGCAGCTTGGAGGGTGGGGGCGGCTACACCTTC. Its translation: CASSLEGGGGYTF.

This clonotype was counted ten times or more. V usage is TRBV12-3 or TRBV12-4 and J usage is TRBJ2-1; no definite D call. CDR3 length equals 12 residues. Trimming took off 6 bases at V and 8 bases at J, with 11 bases between the two ends. The CDR3 DNA reads TGTGCCAGCAGCCCACTGGGCTATGAGCAGTTCTTC. This gives the protein CASSPLGYEQFF.

The table lists this clonotype with many counts. CDR3: CASSHPLGGVNTGELFF. The CDR3, as DNA: TGTGCCAGCAGCCACCCCCTGGGCGGGGTGAACACCGGGGAGCTGTTTTTT. The chain has TRBV7-3 and TRBJ2-2; D may be TRBD2 (6 bases). The V and J ends lost 5 bases and 1 base respectively, with 17 bases between them. Germline assignment: CDR1 SGHTA and CDR2 FQGTGA. CDR3 length equals 17 residues.

This clonotype appeared many times. The chain carries TRBV6-1 and TRBJ2-7; no firm D call. The CDR3 runs 14 residues. The germline V and J ends were trimmed by 6 bases and 1 base, with 13 bases remaining between them. Germline values: CDR1 MNHNS, CDR2 SASEGT. The CDR3 DNA is TGTGCCAGCAGCCTGAACGGCGGATCCTACGAGCAGTACTTC. Translated: CASSLNGGSYEQYF.

In its sample, this clonotype was seen many times. This sequence joins TRBV5-1 and TRBJ1-4; D remains unclear. This CDR3 is 14 amino acids long. Per the germline V gene, CDR1 is SGHRS and CDR2 is YFSETQ. V lost 2 bases, J lost 4 bases, and 9 bases lay in between. CDR3 sequence (DNA): TGCGCCAGCAGCTTAACCGAAAATAATGAAAAACTGTTTTTT. It encodes CASSLTENNEKLFF.

This clonotype has ten or more counts. The V and J genes are TRBV5-6 and TRBJ1-1, with TRBD1 matching over 7 bases. The V gene's germline CDR1 is SGHDT and CDR2 YYEEEE. V gave up 2 bases and J gave up 2 bases; unmatched junction bases: 12. This CDR3 has 17 residues. The CDR3 region is CASSFVSTGTDNTEAFF. The DNA of the CDR3 is TGTGCCAGCAGCTTCGTCTCAACCGGGACAGACAACACTGAAGCTTTCTTT.

This clonotype was counted at least ten times. V is TRBV7-2 and J is TRBJ1-3; D remains ambiguous. Germline loops: CDR1 SGHTA, CDR2 FQGNSA. V was trimmed by 1 base and J by 0 bases, leaving 7 bases between them. This CDR3 has 15 residues. The CDR3 sequence: CASSLDSLSGNTIYF. The CDR3 bases are TGTGCCAGCAGCTTAGACAGCCTCTCTGGAAACACCATATATTTT.

The table lists this clonotype with many counts. The chain is built from TRBV29-1 and TRBJ1-1; D might be TRBD1 (6 bases). Looked up from germline, CDR1 is SQVTM and CDR2 is ANQGSEA. The V and J ends lost 7 bases and 5 bases respectively, with 14 bases between them. The CDR3 has 12 amino acids. The CDR3: CSAPWGATEAFF. The CDR3 nucleotides are TGCAGCGCTCCGTGGGGGGCTACTGAAGCTTTCTTT.

In its sample, this clonotype was seen many times. The V and J genes are TRBV28 and TRBJ2-5; 10 bases map to TRBD1. The V segment lost 5 bases and the J segment 3 bases; nucleotides outside the gene matches: 9. The CDR3 contains 16 residues. Germline V gene lookup returns CDR1 MDHEN and CDR2 SYDVKM. DNA for the CDR3: TGTGCCAGCAGTACCATATGGGGGACAGGGGAAGAGACCCAGTACTTC. This sequence encodes CASSTIWGTGEETQYF.

This clonotype was observed a handful of times. V and J are TRBV6-2 or TRBV6-3 and TRBJ1-2, with D perhaps TRBD1 (5 bases). V shed 5 bases and J shed 7 bases, with 17 bases lying between them. This CDR3 comprises 14 residues. The germline gives CDR1 MNHEY, CDR2 SVGEGT. The CDR3 region has the DNA TGTGCCAGCAGTCTCGAGGCCAGGGTCAGTGGCTACACCTTC. This sequence encodes CASSLEARVSGYTF.

This clonotype was detected ten times or more. This chain links TRBV7-2 with TRBJ2-5, with 11 bases matching TRBD1. The V and J ends lost 5 bases and 4 bases, in that order; junction bases with no gene match: 9. From germline, CDR1 is SGHTA and CDR2 FQGNSA. The CDR3 extends over 16 amino acids. CDR3 sequence: CASSAPGTGGLETQYF. The CDR3 DNA reads TGTGCCAGCAGCGCGCCCGGGACAGGGGGATTAGAGACCCAGTACTTC.

This clonotype was observed many times. This rearrangement joins TRBV7-2 to TRBJ1-5, with TRBD1 as a possible D gene (6 bases). The germline gives CDR1 SGHTA, CDR2 FQGNSA. V lost 1 base and J lost 5, with 12 bases in between. The length of the CDR3 is 15 residues. CDR3: CASSLVGAGDQPQHF. The CDR3 coding sequence is TGTGCCAGCAGCTTAGTGGGCGCAGGGGATCAGCCCCAGCATTTT.

In its sample, this clonotype was seen many times. The chain links TRBV3-1 to TRBJ2-5; D perhaps matches TRBD1 (5 bases). Trimming pared 2 bases from V and 5 bases from J, leaving 12 bases between. Germline CDR1 reads LGHDT; CDR2 reads YNNKEL (reference sequence). The CDR3 runs 14 residues. CDR3 loop: CASSQYLQAETQYF. The CDR3 region has the DNA TGTGCCAGCAGCCAATACTTACAGGCTGAGACCCAGTACTTC.

This clonotype came up many times. The genes are TRBV24-1 and TRBJ2-5; TRBD2 aligns across 7 bases. CDR1 and CDR2 (germline): KGHDR, SFDVKD. The CDR3 has 15 amino acids. The junction had 8 bases not matched to a gene; V was cut back by 3 bases and J by 5 bases. DNA for the CDR3: TGTGCCACCAGTGATCCGGCGGGGGACGGCGAGACCCAGTACTTC. The encoded protein is CATSDPAGDGETQYF.